The rows below give T cell receptor beta chains drawn from one sample of a study of STAT5B mutations in CD4+ large granular lymphocyte leukemia. The protocol was immunoSEQ multiplex PCR, while the TCRdb copy is restricted to in-frame clones and leaves out a portion. The profile covers tens of thousands of clones, with roughly 65% appearing a single time and approximately 2% taken by the ten largest. Sequencing input: CD4+ T cells from blood buffy coats. The receptors here all came from a human donor in good health. Each CDR3 is given without its conserved first and last residue. The order of the fields is V gene, CDR3 protein.

>TRBV4-3
ASSQDRQGSYNSPLH
>TRBV7-8
ASSYGLGADTQY
>TRBV13
ASSITGTGRYEQY
>TRBV5-8
ASSETGDYGYT
>TRBV7-7
ASSPRGGTDTQY
>TRBV25-1
ASSEYPGGQPQH
>TRBV27
ASRMTSGGSYEQY
>TRBV7-2
ASSLADGYYEQY
>TRBV29-1
SVVRGPGDYGYT
>TRBV7-2
ASSLVASGGAEDTQY
>TRBV9
ASSERGQGNTEAF
>TRBV20-1
SGVGNNEQF
>TRBV27
ASSFGGSTGELF
>TRBV19
ASSLVHRETQY
>TRBV5-1
ASSPYPGQGEKLF
>TRBV14
ASSHLDRRVYEQY
>TRBV6-6
ASSLIQGASDTQY
>TRBV7-8
ASSFWGTSTDTQY
>TRBV5-1
ASSLEQGRGYEQY
>TRBV19
ASSIGQINQPQH
>TRBV7-8
ASRRDQETQY
>TRBV28
ASTQGVSGANVLT
>TRBV5-1
ASSLARAGGPYNEQF
>TRBV6-1
ASSEPTESPQH